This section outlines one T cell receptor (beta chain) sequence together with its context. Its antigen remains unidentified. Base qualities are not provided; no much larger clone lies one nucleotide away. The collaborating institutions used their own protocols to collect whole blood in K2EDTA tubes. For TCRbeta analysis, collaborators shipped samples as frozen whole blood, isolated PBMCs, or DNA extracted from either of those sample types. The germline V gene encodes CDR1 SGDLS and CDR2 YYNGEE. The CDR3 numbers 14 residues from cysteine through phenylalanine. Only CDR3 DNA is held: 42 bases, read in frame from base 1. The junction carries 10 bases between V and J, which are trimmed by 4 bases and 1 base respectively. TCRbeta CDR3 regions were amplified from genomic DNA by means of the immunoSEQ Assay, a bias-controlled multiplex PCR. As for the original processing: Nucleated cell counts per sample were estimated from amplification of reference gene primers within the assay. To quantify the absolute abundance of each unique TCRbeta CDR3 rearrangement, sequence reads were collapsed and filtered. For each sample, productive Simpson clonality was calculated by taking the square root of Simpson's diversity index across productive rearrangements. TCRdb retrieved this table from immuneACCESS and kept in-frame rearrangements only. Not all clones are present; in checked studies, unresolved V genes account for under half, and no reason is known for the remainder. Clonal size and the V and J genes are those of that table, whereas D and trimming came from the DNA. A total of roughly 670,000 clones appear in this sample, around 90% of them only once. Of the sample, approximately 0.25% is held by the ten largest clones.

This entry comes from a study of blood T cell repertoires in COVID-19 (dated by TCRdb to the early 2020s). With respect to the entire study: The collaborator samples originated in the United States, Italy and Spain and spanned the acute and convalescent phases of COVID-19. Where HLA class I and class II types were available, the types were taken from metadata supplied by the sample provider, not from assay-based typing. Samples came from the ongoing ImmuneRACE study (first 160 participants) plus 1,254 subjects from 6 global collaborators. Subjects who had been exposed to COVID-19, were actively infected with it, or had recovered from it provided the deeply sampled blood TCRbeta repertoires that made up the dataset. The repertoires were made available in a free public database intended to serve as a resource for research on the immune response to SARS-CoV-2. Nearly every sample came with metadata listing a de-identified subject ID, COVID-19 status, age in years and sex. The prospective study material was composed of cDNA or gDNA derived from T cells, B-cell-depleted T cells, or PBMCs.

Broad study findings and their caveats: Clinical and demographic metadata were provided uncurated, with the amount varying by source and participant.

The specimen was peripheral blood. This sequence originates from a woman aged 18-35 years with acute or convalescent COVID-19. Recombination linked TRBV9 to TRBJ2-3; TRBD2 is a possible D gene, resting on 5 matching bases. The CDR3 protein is CASSTLGGTDTQYF. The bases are TGTGCCAGCAGCACTCTCGGGGGCACAGATACGCAGTATTTT.